Listed here is a single T cell receptor (beta chain). Assay used: immunoSEQ multiplex PCR; TCRdb lists only in-frame clones, some missing. The table includes around 99,000 clones, about three quarters detected once. This sample is drawn from a study of blood T cell repertoires in COVID-19. At the level of the study: The analysed material was cDNA or gDNA that came from T cells, B-cell-depleted T cells, or PBMCs.

The length of the CDR3 is 14 residues. V trimming: 3 bases; J trimming: 5 bases; junction bases outside the gene matches: 5. The germline CDR1 and CDR2 sequences are SGHTA and FQGNSA. Input material: peripheral blood. The sequence was obtained from a man in his forties or fifties who had recovered from COVID-19. The V and J genes are TRBV7-2 and TRBJ2-7; 9 bases agree with TRBD1. CDR3 sequence: CASSLTGGIDEQYF. Here the CDR3 DNA reads TGTGCCAGCAGCTTGACAGGGGGGATAGACGAGCAGTACTTC.